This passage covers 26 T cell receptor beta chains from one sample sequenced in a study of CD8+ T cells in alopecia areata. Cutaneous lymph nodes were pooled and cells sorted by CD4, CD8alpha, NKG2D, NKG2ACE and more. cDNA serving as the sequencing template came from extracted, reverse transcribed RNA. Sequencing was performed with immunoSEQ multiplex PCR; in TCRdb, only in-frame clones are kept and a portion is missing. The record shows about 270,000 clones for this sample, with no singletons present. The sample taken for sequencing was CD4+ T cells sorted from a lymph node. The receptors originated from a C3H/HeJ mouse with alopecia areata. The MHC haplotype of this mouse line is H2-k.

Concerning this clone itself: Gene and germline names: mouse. The CDR3 region is CASGERPGEGTEVFF. CDR3 bases read: TGTGCCAGCGGTGAGAGGCCAGGGGAAGGCACA. This chain links TRBV13-2 with TRBJ1-1, with D possibly being TRBD1 (6 bases). The read ends 4 residues early relative to the CDR3; the germline J gene fills the gap. V shed 2 bases and J shed 4 bases, with 15 bases lying between them. Germline V lookup: CDR1 NNHNN, CDR2 SYGAGS (reference sequence). The length of the CDR3 is 15 residues.

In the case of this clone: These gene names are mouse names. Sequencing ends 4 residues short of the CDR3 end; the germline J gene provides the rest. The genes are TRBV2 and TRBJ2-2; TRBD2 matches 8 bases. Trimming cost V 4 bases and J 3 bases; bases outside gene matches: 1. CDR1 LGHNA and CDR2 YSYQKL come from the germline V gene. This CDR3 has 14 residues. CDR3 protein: CASSPGLDTGQLYF. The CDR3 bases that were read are TGTGCCAGCAGCCCGGGACTGGACACCGGG.

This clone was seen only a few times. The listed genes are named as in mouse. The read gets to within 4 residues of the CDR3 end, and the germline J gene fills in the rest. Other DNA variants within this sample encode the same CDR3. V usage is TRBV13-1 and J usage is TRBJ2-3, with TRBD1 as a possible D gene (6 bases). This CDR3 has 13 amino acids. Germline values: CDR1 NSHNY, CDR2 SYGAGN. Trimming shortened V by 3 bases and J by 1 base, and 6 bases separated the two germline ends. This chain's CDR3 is CASSAGGAETLYF. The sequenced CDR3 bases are TGTGCCAGCAGTGCAGGGGGTGCAGAA.

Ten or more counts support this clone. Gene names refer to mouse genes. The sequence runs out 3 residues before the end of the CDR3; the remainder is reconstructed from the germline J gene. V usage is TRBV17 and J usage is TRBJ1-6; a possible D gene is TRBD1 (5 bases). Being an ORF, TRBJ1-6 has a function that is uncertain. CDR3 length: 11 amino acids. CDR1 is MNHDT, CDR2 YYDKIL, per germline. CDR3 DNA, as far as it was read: TGTGCTAGCAGTAGAGATGGGGGC. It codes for CASSRDGG. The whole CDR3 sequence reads CASSRDGGLYF.

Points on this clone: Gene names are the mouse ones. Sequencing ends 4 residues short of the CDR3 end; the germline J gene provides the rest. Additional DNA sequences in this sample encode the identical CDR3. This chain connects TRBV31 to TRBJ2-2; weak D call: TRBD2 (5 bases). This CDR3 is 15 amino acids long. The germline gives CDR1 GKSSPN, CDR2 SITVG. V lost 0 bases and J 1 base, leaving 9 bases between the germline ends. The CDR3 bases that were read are TGTGCCTGGAGTCTAGGTCTGGGAAACACCGGG. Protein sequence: CAWSLGLGNTG. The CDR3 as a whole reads CAWSLGLGNTGQLYF.

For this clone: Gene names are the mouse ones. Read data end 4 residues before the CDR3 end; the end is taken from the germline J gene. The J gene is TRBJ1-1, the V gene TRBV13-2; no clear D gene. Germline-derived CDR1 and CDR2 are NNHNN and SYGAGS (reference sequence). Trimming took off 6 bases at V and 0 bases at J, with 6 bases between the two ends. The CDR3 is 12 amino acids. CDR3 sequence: CASAQANTEVFF. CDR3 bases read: TGTGCCAGCGCACAAGCAAACACA.

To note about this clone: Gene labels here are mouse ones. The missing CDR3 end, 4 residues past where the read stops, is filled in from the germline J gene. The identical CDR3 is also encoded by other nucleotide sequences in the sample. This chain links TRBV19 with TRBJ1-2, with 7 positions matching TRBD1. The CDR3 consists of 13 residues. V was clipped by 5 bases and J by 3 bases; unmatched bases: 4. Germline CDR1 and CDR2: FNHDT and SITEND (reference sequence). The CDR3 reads CASSPDRDSDYTF. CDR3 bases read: TGTGCCAGCAGCCCCGACAGGGACTCC.

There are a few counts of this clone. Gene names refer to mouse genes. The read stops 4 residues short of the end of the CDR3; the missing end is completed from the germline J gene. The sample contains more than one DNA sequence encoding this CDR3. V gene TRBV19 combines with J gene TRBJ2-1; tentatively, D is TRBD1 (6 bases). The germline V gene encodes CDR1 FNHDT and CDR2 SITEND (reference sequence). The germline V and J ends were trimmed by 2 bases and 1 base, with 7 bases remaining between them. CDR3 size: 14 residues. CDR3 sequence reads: CASSITGNYAEQFF. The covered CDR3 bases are TGTGCCAGCAGTATCACAGGGAACTATGCT.

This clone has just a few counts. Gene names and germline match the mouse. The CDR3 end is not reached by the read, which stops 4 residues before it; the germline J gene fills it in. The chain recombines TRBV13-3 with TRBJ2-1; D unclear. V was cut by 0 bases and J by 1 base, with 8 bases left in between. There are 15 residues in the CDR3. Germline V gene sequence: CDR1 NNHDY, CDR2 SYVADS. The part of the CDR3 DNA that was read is TGTGCCAGCAGTGATGGCAGGCCCAACTATGCT. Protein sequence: CASSDGRPNYA. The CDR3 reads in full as CASSDGRPNYAEQFF.

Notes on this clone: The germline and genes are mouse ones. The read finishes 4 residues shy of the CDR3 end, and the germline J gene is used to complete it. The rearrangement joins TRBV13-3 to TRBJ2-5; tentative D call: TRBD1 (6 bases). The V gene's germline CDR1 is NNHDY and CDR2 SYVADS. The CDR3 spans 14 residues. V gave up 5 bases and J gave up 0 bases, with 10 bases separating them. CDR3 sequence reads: CASSFQGNQDTQYF. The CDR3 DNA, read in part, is TGTGCCAGCAGCTTCCAGGGGAACCAAGAC.

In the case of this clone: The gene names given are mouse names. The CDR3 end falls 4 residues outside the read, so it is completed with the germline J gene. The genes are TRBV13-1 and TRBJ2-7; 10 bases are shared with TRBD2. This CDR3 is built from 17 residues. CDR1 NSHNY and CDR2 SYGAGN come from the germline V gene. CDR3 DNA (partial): TGTGCCAGCAGTGACGCAGGGACTGGGGACCGCGGAAAT. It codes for CASSDAGTGDRGN. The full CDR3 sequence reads CASSDAGTGDRGNEQYF.

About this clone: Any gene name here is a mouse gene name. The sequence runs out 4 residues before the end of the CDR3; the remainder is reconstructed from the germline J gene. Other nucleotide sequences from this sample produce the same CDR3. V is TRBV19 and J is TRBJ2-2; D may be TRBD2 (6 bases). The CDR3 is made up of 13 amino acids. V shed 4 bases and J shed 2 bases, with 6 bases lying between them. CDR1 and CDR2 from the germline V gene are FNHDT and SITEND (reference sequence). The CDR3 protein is CASSGGNTGQLYF. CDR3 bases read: TGTGCCAGCAGTGGGGGGAACACCGGG. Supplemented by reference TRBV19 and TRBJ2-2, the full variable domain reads GGIITQTPKFLIGQEGQKLTLKCQQNFNHDTMYWYRQDSGKGLRLIYYSITENDLQKGDLSEGYDASREKKSSFSLTVTSAQKNEMAVFLCASSGGNTGQLYFGEGSKLTVL.

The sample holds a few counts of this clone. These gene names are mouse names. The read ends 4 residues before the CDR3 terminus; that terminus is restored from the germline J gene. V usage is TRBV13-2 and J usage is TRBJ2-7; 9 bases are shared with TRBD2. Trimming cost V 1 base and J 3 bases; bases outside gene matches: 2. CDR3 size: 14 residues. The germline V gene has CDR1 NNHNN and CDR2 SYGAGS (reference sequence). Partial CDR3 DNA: TGTGCCAGCGGTGATCCTGGGGGGGGCTAT. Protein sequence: CASGDPGGGY. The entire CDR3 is CASGDPGGGYEQYF.

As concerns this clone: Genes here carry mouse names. The CDR3 here is CASSIGRGAEQFF. The sequenced CDR3 bases are TGTGCCAGCAGTATTGGCAGGGGTGCT. The V gene is TRBV19, the J gene TRBJ2-1, with D possibly matching TRBD1 (6 bases). The CDR3 end is not reached by the read, which stops 4 residues before it; the germline J gene fills it in. Germline loops: CDR1 FNHDT, CDR2 SITEND (reference sequence). This CDR3 is 13 amino acids long. Trimming left V 2 bases short and J 6 bases short, with 9 bases between.

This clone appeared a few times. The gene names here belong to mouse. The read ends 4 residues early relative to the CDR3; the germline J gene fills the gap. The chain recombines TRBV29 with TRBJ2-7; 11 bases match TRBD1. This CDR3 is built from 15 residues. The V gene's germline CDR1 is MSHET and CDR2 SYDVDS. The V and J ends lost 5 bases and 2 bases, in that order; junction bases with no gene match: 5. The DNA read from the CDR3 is TGTGCTAGCAGTCCCCGGGACAGGGGGGCCTAT. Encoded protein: CASSPRDRGAY. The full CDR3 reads CASSPRDRGAYEQYF.

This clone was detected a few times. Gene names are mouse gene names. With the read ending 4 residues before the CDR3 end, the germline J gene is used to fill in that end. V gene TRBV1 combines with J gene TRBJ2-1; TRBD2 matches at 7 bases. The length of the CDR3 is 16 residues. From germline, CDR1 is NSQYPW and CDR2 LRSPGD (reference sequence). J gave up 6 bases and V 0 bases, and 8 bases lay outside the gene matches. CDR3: CTCSADVGLGVAEQFF. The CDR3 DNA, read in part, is TGCACCTGCAGTGCAGATGTGGGGCTGGGGGTTGCT.

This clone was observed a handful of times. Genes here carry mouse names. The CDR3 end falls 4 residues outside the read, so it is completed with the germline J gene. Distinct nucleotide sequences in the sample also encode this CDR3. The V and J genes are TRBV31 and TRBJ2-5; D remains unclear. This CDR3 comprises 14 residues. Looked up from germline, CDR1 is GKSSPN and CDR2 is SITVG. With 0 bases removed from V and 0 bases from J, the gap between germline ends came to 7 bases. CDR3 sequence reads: CAWSLRGNQDTQYF. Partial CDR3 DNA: TGTGCCTGGAGTCTAAGAGGGAACCAAGAC.

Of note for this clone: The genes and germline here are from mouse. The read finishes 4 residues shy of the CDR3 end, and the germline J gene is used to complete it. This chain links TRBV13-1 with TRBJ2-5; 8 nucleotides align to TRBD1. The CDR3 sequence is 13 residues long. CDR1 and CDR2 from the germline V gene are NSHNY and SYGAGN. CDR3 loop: CASSGGQDDTQYF. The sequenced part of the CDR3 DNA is TGTGCCAGCAGTGGGGGACAGGATGAC.

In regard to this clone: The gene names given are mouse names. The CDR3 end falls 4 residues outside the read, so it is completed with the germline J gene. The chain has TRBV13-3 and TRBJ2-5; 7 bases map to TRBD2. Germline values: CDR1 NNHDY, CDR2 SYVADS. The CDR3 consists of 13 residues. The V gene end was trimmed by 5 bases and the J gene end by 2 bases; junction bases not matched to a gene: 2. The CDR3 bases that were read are TGTGCCAGCAGAACTGGGGTCCAAGAC. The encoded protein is CASRTGVQD. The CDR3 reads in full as CASRTGVQDTQYF. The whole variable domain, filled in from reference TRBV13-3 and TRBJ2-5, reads EAAVTQSPRSKVAVTGGKVTLSCHQTNNHDYMYWYRQDTGHGLRLIHYSYVADSTEKGDIPDGYKASRPSQENFSLILELASLSQTAVYFCASRTGVQDTQYFGPGTRLLVL.

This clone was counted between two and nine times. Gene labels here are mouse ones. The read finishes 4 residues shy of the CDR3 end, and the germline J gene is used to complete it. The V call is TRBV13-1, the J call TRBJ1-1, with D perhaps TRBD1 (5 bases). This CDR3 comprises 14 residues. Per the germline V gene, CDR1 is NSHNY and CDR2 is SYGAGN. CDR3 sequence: CASSDAPGIVEVFF. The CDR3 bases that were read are TGTGCCAGCAGTGATGCACCAGGGATTGTA.

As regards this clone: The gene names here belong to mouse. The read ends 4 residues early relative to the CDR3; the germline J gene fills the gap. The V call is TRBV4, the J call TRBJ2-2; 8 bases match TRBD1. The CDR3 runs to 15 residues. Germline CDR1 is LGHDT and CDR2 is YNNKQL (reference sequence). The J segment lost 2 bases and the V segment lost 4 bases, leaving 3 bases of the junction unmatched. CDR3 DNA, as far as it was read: TGTGCCAGCAGCTCCAGGGGGCATAACACCGGG. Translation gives CASSSRGHNTG. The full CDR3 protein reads CASSSRGHNTGQLYF.

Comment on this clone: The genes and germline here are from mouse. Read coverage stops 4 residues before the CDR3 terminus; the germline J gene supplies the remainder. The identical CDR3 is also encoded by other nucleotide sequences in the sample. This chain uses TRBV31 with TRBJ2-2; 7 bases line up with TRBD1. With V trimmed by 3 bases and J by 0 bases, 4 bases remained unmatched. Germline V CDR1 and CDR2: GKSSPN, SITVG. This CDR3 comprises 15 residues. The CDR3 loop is CAWSLQGANTGQLYF. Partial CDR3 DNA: TGTGCCTGGAGCCTTCAGGGGGCAAACACCGGG.

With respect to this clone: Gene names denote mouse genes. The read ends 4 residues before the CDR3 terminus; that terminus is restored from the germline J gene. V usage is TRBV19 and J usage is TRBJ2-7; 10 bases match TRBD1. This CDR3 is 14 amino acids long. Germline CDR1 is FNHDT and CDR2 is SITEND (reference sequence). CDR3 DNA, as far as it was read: TGTGCCAGCAGTATAGAGGGACAGGGGTAT. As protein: CASSIEGQGY. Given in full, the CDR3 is CASSIEGQGYEQYF.

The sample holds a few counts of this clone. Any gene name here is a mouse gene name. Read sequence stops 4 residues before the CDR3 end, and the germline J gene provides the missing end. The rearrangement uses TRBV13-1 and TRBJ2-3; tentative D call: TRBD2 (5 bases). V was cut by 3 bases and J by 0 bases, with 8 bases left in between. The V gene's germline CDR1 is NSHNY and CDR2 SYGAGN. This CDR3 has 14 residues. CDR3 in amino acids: CASSVLGSAETLYF. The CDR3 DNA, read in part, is TGTGCCAGCAGTGTTCTGGGAAGTGCAGAA.

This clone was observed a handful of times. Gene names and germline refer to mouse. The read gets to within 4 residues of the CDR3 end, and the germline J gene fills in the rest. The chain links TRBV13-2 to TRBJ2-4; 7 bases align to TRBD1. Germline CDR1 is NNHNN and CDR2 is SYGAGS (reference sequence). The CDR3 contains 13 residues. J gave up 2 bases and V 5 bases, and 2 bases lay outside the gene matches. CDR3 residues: CASGTGNQNTLYF. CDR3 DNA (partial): TGTGCCAGCGGGACAGGGAATCAAAAC.

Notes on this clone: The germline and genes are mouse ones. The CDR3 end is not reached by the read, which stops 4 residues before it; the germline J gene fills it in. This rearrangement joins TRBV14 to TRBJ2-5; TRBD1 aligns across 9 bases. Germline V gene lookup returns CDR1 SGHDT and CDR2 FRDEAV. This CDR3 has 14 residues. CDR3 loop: CASSYRDRDDTQYF. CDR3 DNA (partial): TGTGCCAGCAGCTACCGGGACAGGGACGAC.